The 16 T cell receptor beta chains reported below all come from one sample, sequenced in a study of T cell responses to AZD1222 COVID-19 vaccine. TCRdb's copy holds only in-frame clones and misses some; the assay was immunoSEQ multiplex PCR. The sample carries fewer than 200,000 clones, almost 90% recorded once. Here the sequenced sample was peripheral blood, taken 28 days after the second AZD1222 dose. These receptors all stem from an adult who received the AZD1222 COVID-19 vaccine.

This chain connects TRBV27 to TRBJ2-5; TRBD1 matches 9 bases. Germline CDR1 reads MNHEY; CDR2 reads SMNVEV (reference sequence). The CDR3 sequence is 14 residues long. The V gene end was trimmed by 5 bases and the J gene end by 6 bases; junction bases not matched to a gene: 7. The CDR3 is CASSNAQGAQTQYF. In nucleotides, the CDR3 is TGTGCCAGCAGTAACGCACAGGGGGCACAGACCCAGTACTTC.

CDR3 coding DNA: TGTGCCAGCAGCTCCCCGGGTGTTGGAGGGGAGCAGTACTTC. Protein sequence: CASSSPGVGGEQYF. The rearrangement uses TRBV28 and TRBJ2-7; D might be TRBD2 (6 bases). The V end was cut by 6 bases, the J end by 7 bases, with 19 bases between. This CDR3 spans 14 amino acids. Germline lookup yields CDR1 MDHEN and CDR2 SYDVKM.

The gene calls are TRBV10-1 and TRBJ2-7; perhaps TRBD1 as D (5 bases). CDR3 length equals 12 residues. The germline V gene encodes CDR1 WNHNN and CDR2 SYGVQD (reference sequence). V lost 6 bases and J 1 base, leaving 7 bases between the germline ends. The CDR3 region is CASSDSSYEQYF. CDR3 bases: TGCGCCAGCAGCGACAGTTCCTACGAGCAGTACTTC.

This clone came up once. This rearrangement joins TRBV11-2 to TRBJ1-6, with 8 positions matching TRBD1. In germline, CDR1 is SGHAT, CDR2 FQNNGV. J lost 11 bases, V lost 3 bases, and 9 bases had no gene match. This CDR3 spans 15 amino acids. As DNA, the CDR3 is TGTGCCAGCAGCTTCGAAGGACAGGGACATACACCCCTCCACTTT. As protein: CASSFEGQGHTPLHF.

CDR3 in amino acids: CAWYSGRIDTEAFF. The CDR3 region has the DNA TGTGCCTGGTATTCGGGACGGATTGACACTGAAGCTTTCTTT. This chain connects TRBV30 to TRBJ1-1, with D possibly TRBD1 on 5 matching bases. The CDR3 runs to 14 residues. The V end lost 5 bases, the J end lost 3 bases, and 16 bases lay between the germline ends. CDR1 and CDR2 from the germline V gene are GTSNPN and SVGIG (reference sequence).

V and J are TRBV5-1 and TRBJ2-1, with 13 nucleotides matching TRBD2. The length of the CDR3 is 17 residues. In germline, CDR1 is SGHRS, CDR2 YFSETQ. Germline trimming cut 0 bases from V and 2 bases from J; bases unmatched to any gene: 2. CDR3 sequence: CASSLVTSGGAYNEQFF. The CDR3 nucleotides are TGCGCCAGCAGCTTGGTCACTAGCGGGGGGGCCTACAATGAGCAGTTCTTC. Using reference TRBV5-1 and TRBJ2-1 for the parts outside the CDR3, the full variable domain is KAGVTQTPRYLIKTRGQQVTLSCSPISGHRSVSWYQQTPGQGLQFLFEYFSETQRNKGNFPGRFSGRQFSNSRSEMNVSTLELGDSALYLCASSLVTSGGAYNEQFFGPGTRLTVL.

The genes are TRBV9 and TRBJ2-1, with unresolved D. V lost 0 bases, J lost 9 bases, and 7 bases lay in between. The germline gives CDR1 SGDLS, CDR2 YYNGEE. CDR3 length: 12 residues. The CDR3 loop reads CASSVDFREQFF. As DNA, the CDR3 is TGTGCCAGCAGCGTAGACTTCCGTGAGCAGTTCTTC.

This chain links TRBV28 with TRBJ2-7; D unclear. This CDR3 is built from 14 residues. V was shortened by 4 bases and J by 5 bases, with 15 bases between the two germline ends. Germline CDR1 is MDHEN and CDR2 is SYDVKM. The CDR3 DNA is TGTGCCAGCAGTTCTCCCCCCCGCAACCACGAGCAGTACTTC. This gives the protein CASSSPPRNHEQYF.

V usage is TRBV5-4 and J usage is TRBJ1-6; no firm D call. The germline CDR1 and CDR2 sequences are SGHNT and YYREEE (reference sequence). This CDR3 contains 14 residues. V was clipped by 4 bases and J by 17 bases, with 22 bases between them. The CDR3 nucleotides are TGTGCCAGCAGCCTGGACGGGCAGGTAACCCGAGTCCACTTT. It codes for CASSLDGQVTRVHF.

The chain employs TRBV19 and TRBJ2-7; the match to TRBD1 covers 9 bases. The CDR3 is made up of 18 amino acids. J lost 4 bases, V lost 5 bases, and 18 bases had no gene match. CDR1 and CDR2 from the germline V gene are LNHDA and SQIVND (reference sequence). This CDR3 reads CASSAGGTGHNNGYEQYF. DNA for the CDR3: TGTGCCAGTAGTGCAGGGGGGACAGGGCATAACAACGGATACGAGCAGTACTTC.

The chain links TRBV3-1 (or the pseudogene TRBV3-2) to TRBJ2-1, with 12 positions matching TRBD2. The CDR3 length is 15 residues. Germline lookup yields CDR1 LGHDT and CDR2 YNNKEL (reference sequence). J was trimmed by 9 bases and V by 5 bases; bases with no gene match: 8. CDR3: CASSNLAGGLGEQFF. In DNA, the CDR3 is TGTGCCAGCAGCAACCTAGCGGGGGGGCTCGGTGAGCAGTTCTTC.

This clone appeared a single time. This chain links TRBV7-3 with TRBJ2-1, with TRBD2 matching over 7 bases. The trim removed 5 bases at V and 9 bases at J, leaving 10 bases unmatched. Germline CDR1 and CDR2: SGHTA and FQGTGA. The CDR3 totals 14 residues. Here the CDR3 DNA reads TGTGCCAGCAGCCGGACTAGAGATAGGCGTGAGCAGTTCTTC. This translates into CASSRTRDRREQFF.

The chain is built from TRBV7-8 and TRBJ2-3; 15 positions agree with TRBD2. CDR1 is SGHVS and CDR2 is FQNEAQ in the germline V gene. The CDR3 is made up of 16 amino acids. V was clipped by 4 bases and J by 8 bases; unmatched bases: 7. This chain's CDR3 is CASSYGLAGGQGTQYF. The CDR3 nucleotides are TGTGCCAGCAGCTATGGACTAGCGGGGGGGCAGGGTACGCAGTATTTT.

J is TRBJ1-1 and V is TRBV7-3; the D gene is possibly TRBD1 (6 bases). Germline assignment: CDR1 SGHTA and CDR2 FQGTGA. The CDR3 extends over 15 amino acids. Trimming removed 3 bases from V and 2 bases from J, with 13 bases in between. This CDR3 reads CASSFVGRGNTEAFF. Here the CDR3 DNA reads TGTGCCAGCAGCTTCGTCGGCAGGGGAAACACTGAAGCTTTCTTT.

This clone has more than one count but fewer than ten. The chain is built from TRBV19 and TRBJ1-2; TRBD1 matches at 8 bases. V lost 5 bases to trimming and J lost 3 bases; unmatched junction nucleotides: 17. The CDR3 length is 18 residues. Germline CDR1 and CDR2: LNHDA and SQIVND (reference sequence). The CDR3 nucleotides read TGTGCCAGTAGTGTCTACACGATTCAGGGGGCAAACGACTATGGCTACACCTTC. Protein product: CASSVYTIQGANDYGYTF.

The genes are TRBV12-2 and TRBJ1-1. TRBV12-2 is labeled a pseudogene. The CDR3 runs to 16 residues. CDR3 nucleotide sequence: TGTGCAAGTCGCCCAGGGCGGTGGGAGACTACGGATGAAGCTTTCTTT. Protein product: CASRPGRWETTDEAFF.